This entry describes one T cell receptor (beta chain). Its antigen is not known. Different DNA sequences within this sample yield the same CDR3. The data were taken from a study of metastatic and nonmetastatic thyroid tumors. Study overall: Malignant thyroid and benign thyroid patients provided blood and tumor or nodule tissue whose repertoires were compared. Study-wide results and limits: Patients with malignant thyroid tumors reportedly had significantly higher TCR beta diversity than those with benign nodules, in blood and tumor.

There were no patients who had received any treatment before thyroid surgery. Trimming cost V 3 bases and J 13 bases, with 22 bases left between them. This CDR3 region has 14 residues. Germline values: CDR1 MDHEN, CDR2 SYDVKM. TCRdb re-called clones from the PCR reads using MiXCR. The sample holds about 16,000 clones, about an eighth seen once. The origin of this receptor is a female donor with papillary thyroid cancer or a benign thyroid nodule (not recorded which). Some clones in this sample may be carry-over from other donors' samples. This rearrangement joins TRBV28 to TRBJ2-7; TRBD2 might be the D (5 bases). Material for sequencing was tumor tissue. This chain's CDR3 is CASSFEGFSYEQYF. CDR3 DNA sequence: TGTGCCAGCAGTTTCGAGGGCTTCTCCTACGAACAATACTTC.